This T cell receptor beta chain came from a study of blood T cell repertoires in COVID-19. Turning to the study itself: Acute and convalescent COVID-19 specimens originated in the United States, Italy and Spain. T cells, B-cell-depleted T cells, or PBMCs supplied cDNA or gDNA.

In the original analysis: Estimation of nucleated cell counts relied on the amplification of reference gene primers. The method was immunoSEQ multiplex PCR; TCRdb's version includes in-frame clones alone and lacks a portion of them. V and J calls and clone size are copied from that table; D and trimming were computed from the DNA. The data hold around 250,000 clones, with around 88% observed a single time. V lost 0 bases to trimming and J lost 8 bases, with 17 bases between them. Germline V gives CDR1 SGHAT, CDR2 FQNNGV. The CDR3 spans 16 residues. Sequenced material: peripheral blood. The chain combines TRBV11-2 with TRBJ2-1; D possibly corresponds to TRBD2 (6 bases). This receptor was taken from an elderly man with acute or convalescent COVID-19. In DNA form, the CDR3 reads TGTGCCAGCAGCTTAGATAGTATGGGGGGTAGAGATGAGCAGTTCTTC. It specifies CASSLDSMGGRDEQFF.